A selection of T cell receptor beta chains follows, all from one sample in a study of T cells in Graves' hyperthyroidism and ophthalmopathy. TCRdb analysed the multiplex PCR reads with MiXCR anew, one entry per CDR3 protein. The sample records about 620,000 distinct CDR3 sequences, about a sixth being singletons. Sequencing was carried out using blood. Every receptor here comes from a woman under 40 with Graves' hyperthyroidism. Both conserved end residues are part of each CDR3. D genes are given only for firm matches. A clone size is listed for some rows: how often the clone was seen (once, few, many), or a class if it is expanded.

abundance	v_gene	d_gene	j_gene	CDR3nt	CDR3aa
NA	TRBV6-1	TRBD1	TRBJ1-2	TGTGCCAGCAGGACCAGGGGGCGAGTCTATGGCTACACCTTC	CASRTRGRVYGYTF
few	TRBV7-3	NA	TRBJ2-6	TGTGCCAGCAGCTTCACAGACTCTGGGGCCAACGTCCTGACTTTC	CASSFTDSGANVLTF
NA	TRBV5-5	NA	TRBJ2-1	TGTGCCAGCAGCCGATTGGAGAGGCACGAGCAGTTCTTC	CASSRLERHEQFF
many	TRBV30	TRBD1	TRBJ1-1	TGTGCCTGGAGTGGACAGGGGGCGTTAGCTTTCTTT	CAWSGQGALAFF
many	TRBV28	TRBD1	TRBJ1-2	TGTGCCAGCAGTTTATCCGTATCAGCAGGGGGGAGGTATGGCTACACCTTC	CASSLSVSAGGRYGYTF
many	TRBV5-6	NA	TRBJ1-6	TGTGCCAGCAGTTCTCTCCCGGGGGCAGGGTCACCCCTCCACTTT	CASSSLPGAGSPLHF
NA	TRBV30	NA	TRBJ2-1	TGTGCCTGGAGTGCAGGGGTGGGTGAGCAGTTCTTC	CAWSAGVGEQFF
many	TRBV24-1	NA	TRBJ2-1	TGTGCCACCAGTGATTATACCTCCTCTGGGAATGAGCAGTTCTTC	CATSDYTSSGNEQFF
many	TRBV30	NA	TRBJ2-7	TGTGCCTGGAGTGGAGGGGGGATGAGGGAAATCCCCTACGAGCAGTACTTC	CAWSGGGMREIPYEQYF
NA	TRBV6-1	TRBD1	TRBJ1-1	TGTGCCAGCACTCCTCCAGGGGGTGGAACTGAAGCTTTCTTT	CASTPPGGGTEAFF
many	TRBV2	NA	TRBJ2-3	TGTGCCAGCAGAAGGGGATCAGATACGCAGTATTTT	CASRRGSDTQYF
many	TRBV6-1	TRBD1	TRBJ1-5	TGTGCCAGCAGTGAGACAGGGGCTCTGCAGCCCCAGCATTTT	CASSETGALQPQHF
many	TRBV3-1	NA	TRBJ2-3	TGTGCCAGCAGCCAAGACACCACAGATACGCAGTATTTT	CASSQDTTDTQYF
many	TRBV9	TRBD1	TRBJ1-1	TGTGCCAGCAGCGTCCAGGGGGAGGCGGCTGAAGCTTTCTTT	CASSVQGEAAEAFF
many	TRBV6-1	TRBD2	TRBJ2-3	TGTGCCAGCCTTCTAGCGGCGAGCACAGATACGCAGTATTTT	CASLLAASTDTQYF
NA	TRBV5-1	NA	TRBJ2-5	TGCGCCAGCAGCTTGGAGTGGGCGGGCCCGCAAGAGACCCAGTACTTC	CASSLEWAGPQETQYF
many	TRBV5-6	NA	TRBJ2-5	TGTGCCAGCAGCTTGGTAGCTTACCAAGAGACCCAGTACTTC	CASSLVAYQETQYF
few	TRBV6-1	NA	TRBJ2-7	TGTGCCAGCGCCCTGTGGGACCGTTCCTACGAGCAGTACTTC	CASALWDRSYEQYF
few	TRBV5-4	NA	TRBJ1-1	TGTGCCAGCAGCTATGTAACGAACACTGAAGCTTTCTTT	CASSYVTNTEAFF
many	TRBV5-1	NA	TRBJ1-1	TGCGCCAGCAGCTTGGGACAGCAGAACACTGAAGCTTTCTTT	CASSLGQQNTEAFF
few	TRBV20-1	TRBD2	TRBJ2-1	TGCAGTGCTAGAGAAATAGCGGGGCCTAGGAATGAGCAGTTCTTC	CSAREIAGPRNEQFF
many	TRBV28	TRBD1	TRBJ1-5	TGTGCCAGCAGACGCCGGGACAGGGGTTTGAGATATCAGCCCCAGCATTTT	CASRRRDRGLRYQPQHF
many	TRBV5-8	NA	TRBJ2-1	TGTGCCAGCACCCTTGGTACGGATGAGCAGTTCTTC	CASTLGTDEQFF
few	TRBV6-4	NA	TRBJ1-1	TGTGCCAGCAGTGACTCCATGGGGGACACTGAAGCTTTCTTT	CASSDSMGDTEAFF
many	TRBV28	NA	TRBJ1-1	TGTGCCAGCAGTTCCTTTGGGGGGGGTAGGACTGAAGCTTTCTTT	CASSSFGGGRTEAFF
many	TRBV7-9	NA	TRBJ1-5	TGTGCCAGCGAAACGACAACAGGGCCCCAGGGTCAGCCCCAGCATTTT	CASETTTGPQGQPQHF
many	TRBV27	NA	TRBJ2-5	TGTGCCAGCAGTTCAGGCGACAGACAAGAGACCCAGTACTTC	CASSSGDRQETQYF
many	TRBV28	TRBD2	TRBJ2-7	TGTGCCACCGCCGGGGGGAGGTACGAGCAGTACTTC	CATAGGRYEQYF
many	TRBV20-1	TRBD1	TRBJ1-2	TGCAGTGCACCGACAGGGGATGGGGGCTACACCTTC	CSAPTGDGGYTF
many	TRBV10-3	TRBD2	TRBJ2-3	TGTGCCATCAGTGGGAGTGGGGCGGGAGTTTCGGATACGCAGTATTTT	CAISGSGAGVSDTQYF
many	TRBV3-1	NA	TRBJ2-5	TGTGCCAGCAGCCAGAAGAGGCGGGGTGAGACCCAGTACTTC	CASSQKRRGETQYF
many	TRBV5-5	NA	TRBJ2-3	TGTGCCAGCAGCCCTCGGGCCCCGGGAAGCACAGATACGCAGTATTTT	CASSPRAPGSTDTQYF
few	TRBV28	NA	TRBJ1-1	TGTGCCAGCAGTTTTGGAATACAGGGAAACACTGAAGCTTTCTTT	CASSFGIQGNTEAFF
many	TRBV7-9	TRBD2	TRBJ2-1	TGTGCCAGCAGCTCTAGCGGGACGTCGCCCAATGAGCAGTTCTTC	CASSSSGTSPNEQFF
many	TRBV5-1	TRBD2	TRBJ2-1	TGCGCCAGCAGCTTGGCCGGGGGGGCGGCCTACAATGAGCAGTTCTTC	CASSLAGGAAYNEQFF
many	TRBV11-2	TRBD1	TRBJ1-2	TGTGCCAGCAGCCCGTCCGGGACAGGGGGCTACACCTTC	CASSPSGTGGYTF
NA	TRBV24-1	TRBD1	TRBJ2-7	TGTGCCACCAGTGATTATAGGACAGGCTACGAGCAGTACTTC	CATSDYRTGYEQYF
few	TRBV11-2	NA	TRBJ1-1	TGTGCCAGCAGCAGACAGATTGAGAACACTGAAGCTTCCTTT	CASSRQIENTEASF
many	TRBV20-1	TRBD2	TRBJ2-7	TGCAGTGCTAGAGTTAGCGGGAGGGCCTACGAGCAGTACTTC	CSARVSGRAYEQYF
NA	TRBV6-1	NA	TRBJ2-7	TGTGCCAGCAGTGAACCCGCAAACTCCTACGAGCAGTACTTC	CASSEPANSYEQYF
few	TRBV19	TRBD2	TRBJ2-2	TGTGCCAGTACCCTGTGGGGAGGGGAGAACACCGGGGAGCTGTTTTTT	CASTLWGGENTGELFF
many	TRBV6-1	NA	TRBJ1-1	TGTGCCAGCAGCGATACTTTGGGGAAGAACACTGAAGCTTTCTTT	CASSDTLGKNTEAFF
few	TRBV7-9	TRBD1	TRBJ1-1	TGTGCCAGCAGCAAACCCGGGACAGTAGATCCTGAAGCTTTCTTT	CASSKPGTVDPEAFF
NA	TRBV5-1	NA	TRBJ1-1	TGCGCCAGCAGCTTGGAGAGGGGTTCCCAGGCGAACACTGAAGCTTTCTTT	CASSLERGSQANTEAFF